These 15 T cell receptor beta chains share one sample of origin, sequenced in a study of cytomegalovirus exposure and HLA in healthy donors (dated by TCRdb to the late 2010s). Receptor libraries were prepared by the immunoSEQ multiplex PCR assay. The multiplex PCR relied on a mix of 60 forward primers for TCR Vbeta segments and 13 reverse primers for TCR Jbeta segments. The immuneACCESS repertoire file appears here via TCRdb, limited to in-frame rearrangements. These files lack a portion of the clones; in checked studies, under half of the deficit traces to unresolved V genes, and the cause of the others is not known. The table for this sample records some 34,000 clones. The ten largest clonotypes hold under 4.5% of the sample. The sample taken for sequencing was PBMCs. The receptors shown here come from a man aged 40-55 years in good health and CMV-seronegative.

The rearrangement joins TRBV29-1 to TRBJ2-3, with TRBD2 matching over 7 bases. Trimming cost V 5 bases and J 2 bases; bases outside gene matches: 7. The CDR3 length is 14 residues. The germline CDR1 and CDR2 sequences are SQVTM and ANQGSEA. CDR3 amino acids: CSVLLAGVTDTQYF. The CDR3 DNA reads TGCAGCGTTCTACTGGCGGGAGTCACAGATACGCAGTATTTT.

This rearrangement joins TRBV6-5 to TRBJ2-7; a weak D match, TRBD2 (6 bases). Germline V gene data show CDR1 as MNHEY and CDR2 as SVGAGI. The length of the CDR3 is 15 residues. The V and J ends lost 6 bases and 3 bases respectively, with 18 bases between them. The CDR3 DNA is TGTGCCAGCAGGGGGTTTACGGGGGTAGGCTACGAGCAGTACTTC. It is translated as CASRGFTGVGYEQYF.

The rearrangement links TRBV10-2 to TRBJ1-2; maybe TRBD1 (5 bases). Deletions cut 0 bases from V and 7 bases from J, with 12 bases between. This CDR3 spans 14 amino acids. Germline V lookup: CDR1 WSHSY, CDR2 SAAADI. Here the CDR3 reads CASSESERGTGYTF. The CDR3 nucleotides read TGCGCCAGCAGTGAGTCTGAAAGGGGCACTGGCTACACCTTC.

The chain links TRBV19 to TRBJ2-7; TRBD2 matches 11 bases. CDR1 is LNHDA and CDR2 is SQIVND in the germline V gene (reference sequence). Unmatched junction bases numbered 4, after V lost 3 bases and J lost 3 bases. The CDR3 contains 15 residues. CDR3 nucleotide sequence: TGTGCCAGTAGTATGGTAACTAGCGGGAGCTACGAGCAGTACTTC. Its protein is CASSMVTSGSYEQYF. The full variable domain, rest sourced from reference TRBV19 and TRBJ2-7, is DGGITQSPKYLFRKEGQNVTLSCEQNLNHDAMYWYRQDPGQGLRLIYYSQIVNDFQKGDIAEGYSVSREKKESFPLTVTSAQKNPTAFYLCASSMVTSGSYEQYFGPGTRLTVT.

CDR3 DNA: TGTGCCAGCAGTGAATTTTTGCCAGCGGGGAGCACAGATACGCAGTATTTT. Its protein product is CASSEFLPAGSTDTQYF. This chain uses TRBV6-1 with TRBJ2-3; TRBD2 aligns across 7 bases. Germline lookup yields CDR1 MNHNS and CDR2 SASEGT. The ends lost 2 bases at V and 0 bases at J; junction bases unmatched: 8. The CDR3 length is 17 residues.

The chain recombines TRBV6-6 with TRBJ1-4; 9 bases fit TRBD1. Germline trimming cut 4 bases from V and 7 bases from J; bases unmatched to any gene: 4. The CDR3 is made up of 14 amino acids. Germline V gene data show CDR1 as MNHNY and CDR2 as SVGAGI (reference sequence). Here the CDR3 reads CASSFPGQGEKLFF. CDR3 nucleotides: TGTGCCAGCAGTTTTCCGGGACAGGGTGAAAAACTGTTTTTT.

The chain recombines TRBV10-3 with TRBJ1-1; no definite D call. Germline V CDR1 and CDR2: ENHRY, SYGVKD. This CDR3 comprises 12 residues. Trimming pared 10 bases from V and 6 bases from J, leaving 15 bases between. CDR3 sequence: CATKEEFAEAFF. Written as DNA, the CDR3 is TGTGCCACCAAGGAGGAATTCGCTGAAGCTTTCTTT.

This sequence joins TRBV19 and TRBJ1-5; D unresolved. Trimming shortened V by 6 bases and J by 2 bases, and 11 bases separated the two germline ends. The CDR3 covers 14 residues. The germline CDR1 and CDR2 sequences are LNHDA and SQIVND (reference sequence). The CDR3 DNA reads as TGTGCCAGTAGCCTCTCCTATGGCAATCAGCCCCAGCATTTT. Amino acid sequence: CASSLSYGNQPQHF.

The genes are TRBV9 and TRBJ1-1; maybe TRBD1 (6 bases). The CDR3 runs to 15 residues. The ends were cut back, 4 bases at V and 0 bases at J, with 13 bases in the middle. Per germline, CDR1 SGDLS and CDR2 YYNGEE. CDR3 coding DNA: TGTGCCAGCAGCCCCGGGACAACCATGAACACTGAAGCTTTCTTT. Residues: CASSPGTTMNTEAFF.

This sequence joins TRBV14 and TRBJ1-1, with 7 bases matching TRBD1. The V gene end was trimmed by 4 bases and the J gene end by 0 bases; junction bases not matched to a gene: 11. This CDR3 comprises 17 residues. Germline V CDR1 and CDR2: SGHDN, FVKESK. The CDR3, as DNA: TGTGCCAGCAGCCGCGGGACAGCCTCGGACTTGAACACTGAAGCTTTCTTT. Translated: CASSRGTASDLNTEAFF.

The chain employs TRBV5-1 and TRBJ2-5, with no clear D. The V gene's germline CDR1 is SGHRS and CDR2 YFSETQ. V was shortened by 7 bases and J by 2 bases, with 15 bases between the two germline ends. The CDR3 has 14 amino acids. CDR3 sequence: CASQTATAQETQYF. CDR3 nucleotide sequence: TGCGCCAGCCAGACCGCTACAGCTCAAGAGACCCAGTACTTC.

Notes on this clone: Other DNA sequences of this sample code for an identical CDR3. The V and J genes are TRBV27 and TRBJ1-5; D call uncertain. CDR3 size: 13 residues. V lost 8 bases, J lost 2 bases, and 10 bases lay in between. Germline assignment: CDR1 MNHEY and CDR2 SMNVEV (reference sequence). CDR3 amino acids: CASSDNGNQPQHF. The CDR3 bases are TGTGCCAGCTCAGACAACGGCAATCAGCCCCAGCATTTT.

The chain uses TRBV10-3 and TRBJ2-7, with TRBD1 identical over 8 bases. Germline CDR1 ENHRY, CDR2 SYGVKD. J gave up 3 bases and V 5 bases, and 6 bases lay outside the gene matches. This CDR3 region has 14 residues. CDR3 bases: TGTGCCATCAGTAAGAACAGGGGGGACTACGAGCAGTACTTC. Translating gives CAISKNRGDYEQYF.

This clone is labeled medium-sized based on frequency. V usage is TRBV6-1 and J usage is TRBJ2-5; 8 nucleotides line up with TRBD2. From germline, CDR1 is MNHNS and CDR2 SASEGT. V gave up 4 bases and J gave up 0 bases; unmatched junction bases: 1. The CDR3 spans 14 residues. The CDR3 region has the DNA TGTGCCAGCAGTGCTAGCGGGTACCAAGAGACCCAGTACTTC. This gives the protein CASSASGYQETQYF.

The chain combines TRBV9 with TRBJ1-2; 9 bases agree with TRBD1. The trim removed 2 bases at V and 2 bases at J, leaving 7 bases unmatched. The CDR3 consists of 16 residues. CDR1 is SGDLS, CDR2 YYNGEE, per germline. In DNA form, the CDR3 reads TGTGCCAGCAGCGTGGGGACAGGGAGGAGGAACTATGGCTACACCTTC. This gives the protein CASSVGTGRRNYGYTF.